This TCR beta chain is from a study of blood T cell repertoires in COVID-19 (TCRdb year 2020). Concerning the study at large: Samples from collaborators originated in the United States, Italy and Spain and spanned both the acute and convalescent phases of COVID-19. HLA class I and class II types, where available, came from metadata supplied by the sample provider rather than from assay-based typing. Samples came from the ongoing ImmuneRACE study (first 160 participants) plus 1,254 subjects from 6 global collaborators. The dataset comprised deeply sampled blood TCRbeta repertoires from subjects exposed to, actively infected with, or recovered from COVID-19. The prospective study material was composed of cDNA or gDNA derived from T cells, B-cell-depleted T cells, or PBMCs. Nearly every sample came with metadata listing a de-identified subject ID, COVID-19 status, age in years and sex. The repertoires were made available in a free public database intended to serve as a resource for research on the immune response to SARS-CoV-2.

TCRbeta CDR3 regions were amplified from genomic DNA by means of the immunoSEQ Assay, a bias-controlled multiplex PCR. On the study's bioinformatics: Nucleated cell counts per sample were estimated from amplification of reference gene primers within the assay. To quantify the absolute abundance of each unique TCRbeta CDR3 rearrangement, sequence reads were collapsed and filtered. For each sample, productive Simpson clonality was calculated by taking the square root of Simpson's diversity index across productive rearrangements. TCRdb stores this immuneACCESS table with in-frame sequences only. Part of the clones is absent; in the studies checked, under half of the shortfall reflects unresolved V genes, and no reason is known for the rest. D and trimming were read from the DNA, whereas the V and J calls and clone size are those reported in that table. The sample table contains 150,000 to 200,000 clones; only one count was recorded for 70% to 90% of them. The ten biggest clones cover roughly 8% of the sample.

About this clone itself: This receptor's antigen is unknown. No much larger clonotype is one base removed from it; base qualities were not supplied.

Study-wide conclusions, independent of this receptor: How much clinical and demographic metadata was included differed by source and by participant, and the metadata was provided uncurated.

The CDR3 runs 12 residues from the cysteine to the phenylalanine. The sequence is cut down to CDR3 DNA, 36 bases in frame from base 1. The V end loses 4 bases and the J end loses 4 bases, and a stretch of 8 bases separates them. Sequences SGHNT (CDR1) and YYREEE (CDR2) are obtained from the germline V gene (reference sequence). Each collaborating institution followed its own protocols to collect whole blood in K2EDTA tubes. For TCRbeta analysis, collaborators shipped samples in one of three forms: frozen whole blood, isolated PBMCs, or DNA extracted from either of those sample types. The clonotype originates from a man aged 60-69 years with acute or convalescent COVID-19. Input material: peripheral blood. The chain uses TRBV5-4 and TRBJ1-2; the D gene is perhaps TRBD1, on 5 matching bases. The DNA is as follows: TGTGCCAGCAGCACGGACATCTATGGCTACACCTTC. This gives the protein CASSTDIYGYTF.